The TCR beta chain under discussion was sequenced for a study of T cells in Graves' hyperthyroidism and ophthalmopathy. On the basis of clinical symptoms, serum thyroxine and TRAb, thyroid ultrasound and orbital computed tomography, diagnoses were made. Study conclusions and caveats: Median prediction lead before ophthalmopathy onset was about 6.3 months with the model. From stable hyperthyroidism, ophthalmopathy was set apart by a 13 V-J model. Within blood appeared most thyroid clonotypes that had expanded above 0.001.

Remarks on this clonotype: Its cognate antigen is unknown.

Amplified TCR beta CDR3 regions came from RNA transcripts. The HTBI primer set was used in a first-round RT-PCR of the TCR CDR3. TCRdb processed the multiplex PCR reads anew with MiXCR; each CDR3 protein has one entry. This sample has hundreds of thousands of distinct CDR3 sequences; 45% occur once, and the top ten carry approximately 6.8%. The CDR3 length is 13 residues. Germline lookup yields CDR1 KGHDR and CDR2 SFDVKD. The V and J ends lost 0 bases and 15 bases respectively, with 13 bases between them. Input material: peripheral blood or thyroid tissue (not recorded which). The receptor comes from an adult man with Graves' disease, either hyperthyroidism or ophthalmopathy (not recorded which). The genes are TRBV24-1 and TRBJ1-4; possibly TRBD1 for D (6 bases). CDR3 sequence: CATSDLGRGVMFF. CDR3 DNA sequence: TGTGCCACCAGTGATTTGGGCAGGGGAGTTATGTTTTTT.